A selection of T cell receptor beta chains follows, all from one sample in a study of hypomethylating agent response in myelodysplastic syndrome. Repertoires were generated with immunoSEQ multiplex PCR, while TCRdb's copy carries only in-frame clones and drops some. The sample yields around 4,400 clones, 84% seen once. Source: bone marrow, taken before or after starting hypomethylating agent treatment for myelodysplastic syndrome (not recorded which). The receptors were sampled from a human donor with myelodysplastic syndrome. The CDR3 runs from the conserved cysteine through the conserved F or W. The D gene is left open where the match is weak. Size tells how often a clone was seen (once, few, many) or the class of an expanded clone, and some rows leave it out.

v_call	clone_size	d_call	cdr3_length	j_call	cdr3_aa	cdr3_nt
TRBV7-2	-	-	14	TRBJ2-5	CASSPVAIQETQYF	TGTGCCAGCAGCCCCGTCGCCATACAAGAGACCCAGTACTTC
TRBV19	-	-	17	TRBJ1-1	CASSANREVGMNTEAFF	TGTGCCAGTAGTGCAAACAGGGAGGTAGGTATGAACACTGAAGCTTTCTTT
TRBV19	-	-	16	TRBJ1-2	CASSIGGQGENYGYTF	TGTGCCAGTAGTATAGGGGGCCAGGGCGAAAACTATGGCTACACCTTC
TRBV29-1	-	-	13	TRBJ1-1	CSAGRAMNTEAFF	TGCAGCGCCGGTCGAGCAATGAACACTGAAGCTTTCTTT
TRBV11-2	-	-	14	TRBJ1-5	CASSSWGSNQPQHF	TGTGCCAGCAGCTCCTGGGGGAGCAATCAGCCCCAGCATTTT
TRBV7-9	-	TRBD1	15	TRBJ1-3	CASSPDRGSGNTIYF	TGTGCCAGCAGCCCAGACAGGGGCTCTGGAAACACCATATATTTT
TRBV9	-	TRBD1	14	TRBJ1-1	CASRADRMNTEAFF	TGTGCCAGCAGAGCGGACAGGATGAACACTGAAGCTTTCTTT
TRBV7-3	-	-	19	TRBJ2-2	CASSLTWSAGKTNTGELFF	TGTGCCAGCAGCTTAACATGGTCGGCAGGGAAAACGAACACCGGGGAGCTGTTTTTT
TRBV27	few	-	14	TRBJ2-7	CASSLIGGQYEQYF	TGTGCCAGCAGTTTAATCGGGGGGCAATACGAGCAGTACTTC
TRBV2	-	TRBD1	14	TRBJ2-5	CASSEGQGLETQYF	TGTGCCAGCAGTGAAGGACAGGGTTTAGAGACCCAGTACTTC
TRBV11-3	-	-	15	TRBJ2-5	CASSLGGTTQETQYF	TGTGCCAGCAGCTTAGGTGGGACAACTCAAGAGACCCAGTACTTC
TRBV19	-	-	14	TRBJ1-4	CASSSRTGNEKLFF	TGTGCCAGTAGTAGTCGGACGGGTAATGAAAAACTGTTTTTT
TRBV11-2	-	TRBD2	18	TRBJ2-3	CASSPGTSGGPSTDTQYF	TGTGCCAGCAGCCCCGGGACTAGCGGGGGGCCGAGCACAGATACGCAGTATTTT
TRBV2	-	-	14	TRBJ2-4	CASSPTGPGNIQYF	TGTGCCAGCAGTCCTACGGGACCTGGGAACATTCAGTACTTC